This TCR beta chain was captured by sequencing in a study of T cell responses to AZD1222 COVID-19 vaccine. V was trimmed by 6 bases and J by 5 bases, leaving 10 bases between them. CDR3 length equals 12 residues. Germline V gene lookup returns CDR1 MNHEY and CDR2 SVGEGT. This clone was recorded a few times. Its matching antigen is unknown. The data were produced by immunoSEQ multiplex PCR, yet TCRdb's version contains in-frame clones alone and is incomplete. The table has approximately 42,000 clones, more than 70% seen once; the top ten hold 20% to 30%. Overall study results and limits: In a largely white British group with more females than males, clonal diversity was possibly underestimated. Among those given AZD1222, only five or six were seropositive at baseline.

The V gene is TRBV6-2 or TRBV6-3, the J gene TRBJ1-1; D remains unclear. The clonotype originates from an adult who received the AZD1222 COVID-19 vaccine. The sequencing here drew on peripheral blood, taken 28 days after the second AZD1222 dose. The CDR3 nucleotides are TGTGCCAGCAGCATTGGGTGGACTGAAGCTTTCTTT. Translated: CASSIGWTEAFF.